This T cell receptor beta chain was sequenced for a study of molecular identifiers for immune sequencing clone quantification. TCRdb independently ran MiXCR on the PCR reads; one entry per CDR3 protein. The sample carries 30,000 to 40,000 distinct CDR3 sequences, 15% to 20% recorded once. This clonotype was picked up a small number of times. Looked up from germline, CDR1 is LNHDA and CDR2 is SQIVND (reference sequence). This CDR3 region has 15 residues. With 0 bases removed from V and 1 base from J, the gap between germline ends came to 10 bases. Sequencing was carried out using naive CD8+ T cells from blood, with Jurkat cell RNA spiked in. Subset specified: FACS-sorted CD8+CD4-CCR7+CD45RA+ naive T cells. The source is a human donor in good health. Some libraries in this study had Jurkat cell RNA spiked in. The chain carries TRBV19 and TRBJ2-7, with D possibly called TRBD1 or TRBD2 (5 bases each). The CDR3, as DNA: TGTGCCAGTAGTATAGACCGGGACCATTCCTACGAGCAGTACTTC. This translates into CASSIDRDHSYEQYF.